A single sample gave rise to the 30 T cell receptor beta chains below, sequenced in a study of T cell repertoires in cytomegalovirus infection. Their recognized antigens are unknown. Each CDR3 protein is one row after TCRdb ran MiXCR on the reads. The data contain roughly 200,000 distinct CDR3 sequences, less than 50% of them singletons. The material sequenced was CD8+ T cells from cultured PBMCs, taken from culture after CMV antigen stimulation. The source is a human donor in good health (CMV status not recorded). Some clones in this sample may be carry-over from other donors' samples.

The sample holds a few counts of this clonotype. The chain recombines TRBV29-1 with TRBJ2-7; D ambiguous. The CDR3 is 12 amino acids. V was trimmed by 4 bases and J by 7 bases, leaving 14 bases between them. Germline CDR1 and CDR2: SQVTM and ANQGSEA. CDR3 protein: CSVVEQKREQYF. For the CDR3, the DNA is TGCAGCGTTGTAGAGCAAAAGCGTGAGCAGTACTTC.

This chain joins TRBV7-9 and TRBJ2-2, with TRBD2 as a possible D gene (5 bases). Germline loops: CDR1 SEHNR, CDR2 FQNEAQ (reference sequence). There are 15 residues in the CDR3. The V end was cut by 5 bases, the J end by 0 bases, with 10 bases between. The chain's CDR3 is CASSPDYANTGELFF. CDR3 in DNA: TGTGCCAGCAGCCCCGACTACGCGAACACCGGGGAGCTGTTTTTT.

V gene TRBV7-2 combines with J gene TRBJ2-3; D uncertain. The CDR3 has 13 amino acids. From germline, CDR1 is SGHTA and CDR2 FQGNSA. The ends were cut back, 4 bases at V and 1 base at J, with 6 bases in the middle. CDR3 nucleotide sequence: TGTGCCAGCAGCTACCGGGGCACAGATACGCAGTATTTT. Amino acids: CASSYRGTDTQYF.

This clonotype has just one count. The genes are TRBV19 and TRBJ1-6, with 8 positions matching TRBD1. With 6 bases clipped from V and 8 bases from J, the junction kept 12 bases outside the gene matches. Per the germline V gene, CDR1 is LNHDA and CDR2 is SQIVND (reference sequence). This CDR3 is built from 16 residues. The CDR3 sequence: CASSRRDRGDDSPLHF. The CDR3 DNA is TGTGCCAGTAGCAGGAGAGACAGGGGTGATGATTCACCCCTCCACTTT.

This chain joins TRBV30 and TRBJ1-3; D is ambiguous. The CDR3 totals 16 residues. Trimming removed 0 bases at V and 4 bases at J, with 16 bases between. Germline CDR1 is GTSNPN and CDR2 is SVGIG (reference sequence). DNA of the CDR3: TGTGCCTGGAGTGTACGAAGAGTCCGAAGCGGAAACACCATATATTTT. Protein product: CAWSVRRVRSGNTIYF.

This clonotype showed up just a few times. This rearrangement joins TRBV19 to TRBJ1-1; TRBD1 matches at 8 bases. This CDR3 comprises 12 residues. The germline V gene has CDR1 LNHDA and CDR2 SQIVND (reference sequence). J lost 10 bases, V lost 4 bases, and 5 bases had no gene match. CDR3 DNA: TGTGCCAGTAGTACCAGGGGGCCGGGAGCTTTCTTT. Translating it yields CASSTRGPGAFF.

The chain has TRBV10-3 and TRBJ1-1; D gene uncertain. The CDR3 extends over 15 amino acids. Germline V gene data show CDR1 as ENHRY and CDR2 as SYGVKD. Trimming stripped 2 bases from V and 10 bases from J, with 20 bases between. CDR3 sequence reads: CAISEKFIESNGAFF. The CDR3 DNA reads TGTGCCATCAGTGAGAAGTTTATCGAGAGTAATGGAGCTTTCTTT.

This CDR3 reads CATSAPTSGVPYNEQFF. Here the CDR3 DNA reads TGTGCCACCAGCGCACCTACTAGCGGGGTACCCTACAATGAGCAGTTCTTC. This sequence joins TRBV15 and TRBJ2-1, with 10 positions matching TRBD2. The ends lost 5 bases at V and 2 bases at J; junction bases unmatched: 9. CDR1 is LNHNV and CDR2 is YYDKDF in the germline V gene (reference sequence). CDR3 length equals 17 residues. Full variable domain (rest looked up from reference TRBV15 and TRBJ2-1): DAMVIQNPRYQVTQFGKPVTLSCSQTLNHNVMYWYQQKSSQAPKLLFHYYDKDFNNEADTPDNFQSRRPNTSFCFLDIRSPGLGDTAMYLCATSAPTSGVPYNEQFFGPGTRLTVL.

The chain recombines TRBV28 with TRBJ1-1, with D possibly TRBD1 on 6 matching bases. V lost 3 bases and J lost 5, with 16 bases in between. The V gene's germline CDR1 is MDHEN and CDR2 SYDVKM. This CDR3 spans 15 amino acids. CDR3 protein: CASSFVRGAGTEAFF. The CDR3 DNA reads TGTGCCAGCAGTTTTGTCCGGGGGGCAGGGACTGAAGCTTTCTTT.

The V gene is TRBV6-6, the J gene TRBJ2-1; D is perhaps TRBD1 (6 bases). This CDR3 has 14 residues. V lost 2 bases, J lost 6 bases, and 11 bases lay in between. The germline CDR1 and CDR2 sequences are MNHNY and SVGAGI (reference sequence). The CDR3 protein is CASSYATGGNEQFF. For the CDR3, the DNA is TGTGCCAGCAGTTACGCGACAGGAGGCAATGAGCAGTTCTTC.

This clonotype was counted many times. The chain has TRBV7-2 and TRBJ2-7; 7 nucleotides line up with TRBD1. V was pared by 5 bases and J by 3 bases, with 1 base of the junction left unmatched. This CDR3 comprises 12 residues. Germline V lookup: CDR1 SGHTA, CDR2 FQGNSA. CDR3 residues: CASSGDSYEQYF. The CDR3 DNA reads TGTGCCAGCAGCGGGGACAGCTACGAGCAGTACTTC. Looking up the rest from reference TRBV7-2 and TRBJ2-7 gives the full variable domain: GAGVSQSPSNKVTEKGKDVELRCDPISGHTALYWYRQSLGQGLEFLIYFQGNSAPDKSGLPSDRFSAERTGGSVSTLTIQRTQQEDSAVYLCASSGDSYEQYFGPGTRLTVT.

The CDR3 DNA reads as TGTGCCAGCAGCTTAACCGGGTCCTATAATTCACCCCTCCACTTT. This translates into CASSLTGSYNSPLHF. This rearrangement joins TRBV7-3 to TRBJ1-6, with no clear D. The germline V and J ends were trimmed by 0 bases and 1 base, with 4 bases remaining between them. The CDR3 is 15 residues long. Germline loops: CDR1 SGHTA, CDR2 FQGTGA.

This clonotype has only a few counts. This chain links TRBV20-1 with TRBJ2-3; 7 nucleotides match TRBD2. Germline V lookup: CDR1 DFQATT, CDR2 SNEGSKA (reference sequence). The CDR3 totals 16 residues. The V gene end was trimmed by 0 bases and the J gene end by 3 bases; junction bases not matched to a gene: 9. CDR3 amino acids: CSARDPSGTLTDTQYF. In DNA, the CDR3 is TGCAGTGCTAGAGATCCGAGCGGGACCCTGACAGATACGCAGTATTTT.

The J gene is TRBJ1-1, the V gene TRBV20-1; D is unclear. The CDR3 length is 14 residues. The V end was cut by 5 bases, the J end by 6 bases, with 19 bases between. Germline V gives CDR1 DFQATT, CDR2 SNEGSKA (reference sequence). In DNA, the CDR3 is TGCAGTGCTTCCCTTCCTGAGGGTATGGCTGAAGCTTTCTTT. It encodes CSASLPEGMAEAFF.

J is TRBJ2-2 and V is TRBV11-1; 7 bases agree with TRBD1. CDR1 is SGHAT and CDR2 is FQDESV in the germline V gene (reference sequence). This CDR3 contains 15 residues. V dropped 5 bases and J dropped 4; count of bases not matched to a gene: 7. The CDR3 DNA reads TGTGCCAGCAGCCCCCAGACAGGGATCACCGGGGAGCTGTTTTTT. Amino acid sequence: CASSPQTGITGELFF.

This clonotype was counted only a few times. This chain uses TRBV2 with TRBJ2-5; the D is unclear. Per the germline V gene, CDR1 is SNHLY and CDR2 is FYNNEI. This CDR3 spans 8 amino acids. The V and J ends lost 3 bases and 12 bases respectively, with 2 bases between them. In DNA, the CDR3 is TGTGCCAGCAGTGACGAGTACTTC. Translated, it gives CASSDEYF.

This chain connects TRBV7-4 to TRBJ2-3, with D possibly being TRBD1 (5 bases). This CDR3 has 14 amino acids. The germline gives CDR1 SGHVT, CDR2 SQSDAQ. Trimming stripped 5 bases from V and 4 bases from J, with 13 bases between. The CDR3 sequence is CASSTGPRADTQYF. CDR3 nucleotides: TGTGCCAGCAGCACGGGCCCCAGGGCAGATACGCAGTATTTT.

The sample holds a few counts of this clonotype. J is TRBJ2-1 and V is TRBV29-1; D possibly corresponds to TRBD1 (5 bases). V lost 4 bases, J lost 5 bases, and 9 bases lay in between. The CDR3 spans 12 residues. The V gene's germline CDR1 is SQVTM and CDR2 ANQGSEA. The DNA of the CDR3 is TGCAGCGTTGTGTCCAGGGACAATGAGCAGTTCTTC. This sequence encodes CSVVSRDNEQFF.

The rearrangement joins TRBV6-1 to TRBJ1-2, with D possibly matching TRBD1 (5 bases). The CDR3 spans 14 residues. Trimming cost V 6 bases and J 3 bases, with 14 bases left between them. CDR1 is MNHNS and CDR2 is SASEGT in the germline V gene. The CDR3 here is CASSKRGRDYGYTF. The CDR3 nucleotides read TGTGCCAGCAGCAAACGTGGCAGGGACTATGGCTACACCTTC.

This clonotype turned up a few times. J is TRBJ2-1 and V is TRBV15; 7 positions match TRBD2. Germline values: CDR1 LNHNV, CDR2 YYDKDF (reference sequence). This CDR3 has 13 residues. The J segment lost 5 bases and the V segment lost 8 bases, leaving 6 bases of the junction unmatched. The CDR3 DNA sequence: TGTGCCACCGCGGCGGGGGACGACAATGAGCAGTTCTTC. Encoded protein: CATAAGDDNEQFF.

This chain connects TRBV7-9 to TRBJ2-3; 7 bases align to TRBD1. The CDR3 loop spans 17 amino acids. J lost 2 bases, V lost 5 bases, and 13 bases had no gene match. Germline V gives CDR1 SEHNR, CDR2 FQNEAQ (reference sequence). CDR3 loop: CASSPLDRVVFTDTQYF. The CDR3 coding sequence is TGTGCCAGCAGCCCTCTCGACAGGGTGGTTTTCACAGATACGCAGTATTTT. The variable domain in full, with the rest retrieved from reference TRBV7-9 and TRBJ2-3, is DTGVSQNPRHKITKRGQNVTFRCDPISEHNRLYWYRQTLGQGPEFLTYFQNEAQLEKSRLLSDRFSAERPKGSFSTLEIQRTEQGDSAMYLCASSPLDRVVFTDTQYFGPGTRLTVL.

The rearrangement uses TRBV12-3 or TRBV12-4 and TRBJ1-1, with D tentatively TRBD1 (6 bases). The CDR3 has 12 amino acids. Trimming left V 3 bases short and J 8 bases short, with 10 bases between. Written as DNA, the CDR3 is TGTGCCAGCAGTTTTCCCGGGACAGAAGCTTTCTTT. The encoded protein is CASSFPGTEAFF.

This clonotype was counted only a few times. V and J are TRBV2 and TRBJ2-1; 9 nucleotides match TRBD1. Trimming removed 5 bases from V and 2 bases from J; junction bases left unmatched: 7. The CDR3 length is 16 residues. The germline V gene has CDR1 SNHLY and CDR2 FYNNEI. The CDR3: CASSSVGQGTYNEQFF. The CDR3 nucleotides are TGTGCCAGCAGTTCAGTGGGACAGGGAACCTACAATGAGCAGTTCTTC.

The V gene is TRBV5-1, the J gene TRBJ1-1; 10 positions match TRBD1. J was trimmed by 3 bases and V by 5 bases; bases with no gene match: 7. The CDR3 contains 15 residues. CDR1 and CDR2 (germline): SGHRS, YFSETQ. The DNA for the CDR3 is TGCGCCAGCAGACGTGCCGGGACAGGGGACACTGAAGCTTTCTTT. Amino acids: CASRRAGTGDTEAFF. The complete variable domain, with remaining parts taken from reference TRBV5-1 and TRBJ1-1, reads KAGVTQTPRYLIKTRGQQVTLSCSPISGHRSVSWYQQTPGQGLQFLFEYFSETQRNKGNFPGRFSGRQFSNSRSEMNVSTLELGDSALYLCASRRAGTGDTEAFFGQGTRLTVV.

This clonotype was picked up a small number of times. CDR3 residues: CASSLGRGRTGELFF. The CDR3 DNA sequence: TGTGCCAGCAGCTTGGGCCGGGGTAGGACGGGGGAGCTGTTTTTT. This chain joins TRBV7-8 and TRBJ2-2; TRBD2 might be the D (5 bases). The CDR3 loop spans 15 amino acids. Germline values: CDR1 SGHVS, CDR2 FQNEAQ. V was cut by 3 bases and J by 8 bases, with 16 bases left in between.

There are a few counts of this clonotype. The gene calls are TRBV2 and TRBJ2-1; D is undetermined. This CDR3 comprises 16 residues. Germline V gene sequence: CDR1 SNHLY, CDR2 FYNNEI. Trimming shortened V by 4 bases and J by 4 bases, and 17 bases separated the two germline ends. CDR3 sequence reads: CASSAPGGPQYNEQFF. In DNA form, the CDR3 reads TGTGCCAGCAGTGCCCCCGGCGGCCCGCAGTACAATGAGCAGTTCTTC.

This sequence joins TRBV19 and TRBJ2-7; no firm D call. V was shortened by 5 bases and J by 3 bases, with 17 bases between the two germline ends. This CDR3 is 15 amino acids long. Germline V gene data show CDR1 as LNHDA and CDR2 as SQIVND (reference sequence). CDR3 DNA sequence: TGTGCCAGTAGTGTAGCTTCCGACGGAGACTACGAGCAGTACTTC. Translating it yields CASSVASDGDYEQYF. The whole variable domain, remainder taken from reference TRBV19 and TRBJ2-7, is DGGITQSPKYLFRKEGQNVTLSCEQNLNHDAMYWYRQDPGQGLRLIYYSQIVNDFQKGDIAEGYSVSREKKESFPLTVTSAQKNPTAFYLCASSVASDGDYEQYFGPGTRLTVT.

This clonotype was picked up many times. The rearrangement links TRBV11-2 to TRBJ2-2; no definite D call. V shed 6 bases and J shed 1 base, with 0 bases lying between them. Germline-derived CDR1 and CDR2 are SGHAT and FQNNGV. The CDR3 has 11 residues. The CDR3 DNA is TGTGCCAGCAGGAACACCGGGGAGCTGTTTTTT. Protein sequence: CASRNTGELFF.

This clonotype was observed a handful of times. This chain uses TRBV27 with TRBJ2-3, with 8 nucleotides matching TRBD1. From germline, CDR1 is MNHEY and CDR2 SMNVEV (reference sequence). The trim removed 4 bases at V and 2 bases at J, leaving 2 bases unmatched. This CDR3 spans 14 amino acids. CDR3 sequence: CASSSDRATDTQYF. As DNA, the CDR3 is TGTGCCAGCAGTTCGGACAGGGCCACAGATACGCAGTATTTT.

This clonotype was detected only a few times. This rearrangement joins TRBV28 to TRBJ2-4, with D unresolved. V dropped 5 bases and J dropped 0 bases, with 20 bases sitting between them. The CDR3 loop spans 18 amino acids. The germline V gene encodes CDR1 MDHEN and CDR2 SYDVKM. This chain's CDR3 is CASSVRYPTEVAKNIQYF. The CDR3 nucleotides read TGTGCCAGCAGTGTTCGATACCCCACCGAAGTAGCCAAAAACATTCAGTACTTC.